This T cell receptor beta chain was recorded in a study of shared clonotypes between healthy human individuals. Germline CDR1 and CDR2: KGHSH and LQKENI. V lost 3 bases to trimming and J lost 4 bases, with 9 bases between them. This CDR3 is 13 amino acids long. Profiling relied on immunoSEQ multiplex PCR, and the TCRdb table lists in-frame clones only, not all of them. The repertoire holds 520,000 or so clones, about four fifths seen once, with around 13% in the top ten. The V gene is TRBV18, the J gene TRBJ1-1, with no clear D. Sequenced sample: PBMCs. This TCR was recovered from a middle-aged woman in good health. Some clones in this sample may be carry-over from other donors' samples. CDR3 sequence reads: CASSPGPITEAFF. The CDR3 DNA is TGTGCCAGCTCACCTGGGCCAATCACTGAAGCTTTCTTT.